This TCR beta chain was recorded in a study of blood T cell repertoires in COVID-19. This clone was detected a few times. Here immunoSEQ multiplex PCR was the method, and the copy in TCRdb shows in-frame clones only, minus some. This table has a few hundred thousand clones, 80% to 90% appearing once. CDR1 and CDR2 (germline): MNHEY, SVGAGI. The CDR3 runs 13 residues. Deletions cut 6 bases from V and 0 bases from J, with 9 bases between. What was sequenced was PBMCs or T cells enriched from blood (not recorded which). The sequence was collected from a man younger than 45 who had recovered from COVID-19. The chain joins TRBV6-5 to TRBJ2-7; D is unresolved. The CDR3 nucleotides are TGTGCCAGCAGAATAACGGGCTCCTACGAGCAGTACTTC. This translates into CASRITGSYEQYF.